These T cell receptor beta chains were read from a single sample in a study of PD-1 blockade in classical Hodgkin lymphoma. TCRdb's table, derived via immunoSEQ multiplex PCR, lists solely in-frame clones and lacks some. Among 80,000 to 100,000 clones listed, roughly 79% were seen once. The material sequenced was peripheral blood mononuclear cells (PBMCs), taken before the second cycle of nivolumab. The receptors come from a human donor with classical Hodgkin lymphoma. Both conserved end residues are part of each CDR3. A D gene is named only where the DNA matches it firmly. The listing skips clone size in some rows; elsewhere it reads once, few, many or a size class.

CDR3 DNA | CDR3 protein | V gene | clone size | J gene | D gene
TGTGCCAGTAGTAAAAACAGGGGGGACGAGCAGTACTTC | CASSKNRGDEQYF | TRBV19 | - | TRBJ2-7 | TRBD1
TGCGCCAGCAGCCCTTCAGGCGAATCAAGGTACGAGCAGTACTTC | CASSPSGESRYEQYF | TRBV5-1 | few | TRBJ2-7 | -
TGTGCCAGCAGCCGGGACACCGGAGGTTACGAGCAGTACTTC | CASSRDTGGYEQYF | TRBV5-4 | - | TRBJ2-7 | -
TGCGCCAGCAGCGATCGTTGGGGGGGCGGCAATCAGCCCCAGCATTTT | CASSDRWGGGNQPQHF | TRBV4-1 | - | TRBJ1-5 | -
TGTGCCTGGAGTGTACTAGGGTGGCAAGAGACCCAGTACTTC | CAWSVLGWQETQYF | TRBV30 | - | TRBJ2-5 | -
TGTGCCAGCAGTTCCCTTATCCCGGGGACGGATGGACCCCACTCCTACAATGAGCAGTTCTTC | CASSSLIPGTDGPHSYNEQFF | TRBV28 | once | TRBJ2-1 | -
TGTGCCAGCAGTTCCACCTGGGGGGGCAATCAGCCCCAGCATTTT | CASSSTWGGNQPQHF | TRBV28 | few | TRBJ1-5 | -
TGTGCCAGTGGGGGAGAACAGTCGAATGGCTACACCTTC | CASGGEQSNGYTF | TRBV25-1 | - | TRBJ1-2 | -
TGCGCCAGCAGTGAGTCGGCAGGGGTAAGGGCTTTCTTT | CASSESAGVRAFF | TRBV10-2 | once | TRBJ1-1 | -
TGTGCCAGCAGCCGAGACGCGCCCTACGAGCAGTACTTC | CASSRDAPYEQYF | TRBV14 | - | TRBJ2-7 | -
TGTGCCATCTCTAAAACGAACACTGAAGCTTTCTTT | CAISKTNTEAFF | TRBV10-3 | - | TRBJ1-1 | -
TGTGCCAGCAGAGGGAGGCCTGAAGCTTTCTTT | CASRGRPEAFF | TRBV28 | few | TRBJ1-1 | -
TGCGCCAGCAGTCGGAGTAATAGCAATCAGCCCCAGCATTTT | CASSRSNSNQPQHF | TRBV10-2 | few | TRBJ1-5 | -
TGTGCCAGCAGCCCCGGACAGGGTGTGCGGAACACTGAAGCTTTCTTT | CASSPGQGVRNTEAFF | TRBV11-3 | - | TRBJ1-1 | TRBD1
TGTGCCAGCAGTGAAAGGACATCGAACACCGGGGAGCTGTTTTTT | CASSERTSNTGELFF | TRBV2 | - | TRBJ2-2 | -
TGCGCCAGCAGCTGGGGACAGGGCTTCCAAGAGACCCAGTACTTC | CASSWGQGFQETQYF | TRBV5-1 | - | TRBJ2-5 | TRBD1
TGTGCCAGCAGCTACGGACTAGGTACCTACGAGCAGTACTTC | CASSYGLGTYEQYF | TRBV7-2 | - | TRBJ2-7 | TRBD2
TGTGCCAGCAGCCAAGAAGGGTCCCGAGGCGAAAAACTGTTTTTT | CASSQEGSRGEKLFF | TRBV4-2 | - | TRBJ1-4 | -
TGTGCCAGCAGGCTAACGGGAGGAACCGGGGAGCTGTTTTTT | CASRLTGGTGELFF | TRBV28 | - | TRBJ2-2 | TRBD2
TGTGCCAGCTCTCTTAGAGCGGGAGGGCCCGGGAACGAGCAGTACTTC | CASSLRAGGPGNEQYF | TRBV18 | - | TRBJ2-7 | TRBD2
TGTGCCAGCAGCCTAGGCCCGGGGAACTATGGCTACACCTTC | CASSLGPGNYGYTF | TRBV11-2 | - | TRBJ1-2 | -
TGTGCCAGCAGCCAACGACAGGGGGCGGGAAATGAGCAGTTCTTC | CASSQRQGAGNEQFF | TRBV11-2 | once | TRBJ2-1 | TRBD1